This T cell receptor (beta chain) derives from a study of shared clonotypes between healthy human individuals. Study summary: Each donor had three CD4 naive, three CD4 memory, two CD8 naive and one CD8 memory plate.

Data came from immunoSEQ multiplex PCR; TCRdb stores just in-frame clones and leaves some out. The data show approximately 1,500,000 clones, 95% to 99% seen once. The receptor comes from a man aged 30 to 45 in good health. The sample consisted of naive CD4+ T cells sorted from blood. Sample subset: CD45RA+ positively selected.

The CDR3 DNA reads as TGTGCCAGCAGTCGCAACAGTCGGATAGCTTTCTTT. This sequence encodes CASSRNSRIAFF. The chain uses TRBV28 and TRBJ1-1; D is unresolved. Between the trimmed V and J ends, which lost 5 bases and 10 bases, there was a span of 14 bases. This CDR3 is 12 amino acids long. Germline CDR1 and CDR2: MDHEN and SYDVKM.